This T cell receptor beta chain was identified in a study of identical twins' blood T cells. A previously described protocol, modified, built RNA-based TCR cDNA libraries. Each CDR3 protein gets one entry after TCRdb re-called the 5' RACE reads with MiXCR. Here the sample spans fewer than 450,000 distinct CDR3 sequences, around 30% being singletons. For this clonotype: What it recognizes is unknown.

Trimming cost V 8 bases and J 2 bases, with 16 bases left between them. Germline V gene sequence: CDR1 SEHNR, CDR2 FQNEAQ (reference sequence). The CDR3 has 15 residues. Study results and caveats: Twins shared more top CDR3 clonotypes than unrelated donors did. Mainly, cloneset size products determined shared clonotypes, twins included.

Three pairs of healthy female monozygous twins were the donors. The sequencing input was PBMCs. The clonotype originates from a woman between 18 and 50 years old in good health. The V call is TRBV7-9, the J call TRBJ2-1; D is ambiguous. This CDR3 reads CASGPGQGTYNEQFF. The DNA of the CDR3 is TGTGCCAGCGGCCCAGGTCAAGGAACCTACAATGAGCAGTTCTTC.